This T cell receptor (beta chain) comes out of a study of shared clonotypes between healthy human individuals. Study findings and constraints: Rarefaction gave evidence that sorted-subset sequencing remained incomplete despite large depth.

This CDR3 spans 14 amino acids. The germline CDR1 and CDR2 sequences are SGHTA and FQGNSA. V lost 10 bases to trimming and J lost 7 bases, with 20 bases between them. Measured with immunoSEQ multiplex PCR; TCRdb has only the in-frame clones, and not every one. The sample holds hundreds of thousands of clones, approximately 96% seen once. Naive CD8 cells comprised CD45RO-negative, CCR7-positively selected cells, excluding terminally differentiated effector memory CD45RA+ cells. Regarding this clone: Its antigen remains unknown.

The sample taken for sequencing was naive CD8+ T cells sorted from blood. The TCR was taken from a woman in her thirties in good health. The chain combines TRBV7-2 with TRBJ2-1, with D possibly TRBD1 on 7 matching bases. The CDR3 protein is CAIRNRGGLNEQFF. The DNA of the CDR3 is TGTGCCATCCGAAACAGGGGAGGATTAAATGAGCAGTTCTTC. The whole variable domain, remainder taken from reference TRBV7-2 and TRBJ2-1, is GAGVSQSPSNKVTEKGKDVELRCDPISGHTALYWYRQSLGQGLEFLIYFQGNSAPDKSGLPSDRFSAERTGGSVSTLTIQRTQQEDSAVYLCAIRNRGGLNEQFFGPGTRLTVL.